This TCR beta chain comes out of a study of resident and recirculating memory T cells in vitiligo. Study-wide background: Samples were epidermis from two lesional and two nonlesional sites, plus PBMCs.

Libraries were prepared by immunoSEQ multiplex PCR; TCRdb keeps only in-frame clonotypes and omits some of them. Among some 70,000 clones listed, 91% were seen once. V lost 3 bases and J lost 3; bases outside the gene matches: 9. The CDR3 is made up of 17 amino acids. Per the germline V gene, CDR1 is SGDLS and CDR2 is YYNGEE. This chain connects TRBV9 to TRBJ2-2; the match to TRBD1 covers 9 bases. The sequence came from a male donor with vitiligo. Material for sequencing was blood. CDR3 DNA: TGTGCCAGCAGCGCCCAAATACGGACAGGGGACACCGGGGAGCTGTTTTTT. It is translated as CASSAQIRTGDTGELFF.